This T cell receptor beta chain was identified in a study of CD8 T cells in Susac syndrome. A quantity of about 0.45 to 1 ug RNA underwent reverse transcription using random hexamers. Amplification of the TCR beta CDR3 was carried out by immunoSEQ multiplex PCR, which spanned a total of 54 Vbeta and 13 Jbeta segments. TCRdb recomputed calls from the immunoSEQ multiplex PCR reads with MiXCR, one row per CDR3 protein. Among approximately 190,000 distinct CDR3 sequences, nearly 97% were seen once, and the ten largest hold approximately 0.089%. The T cells that were sequenced for TCR beta were CD8+ and CD4+ cells from blood. This CDR3 is 13 amino acids long. CDR1 is SNHLY and CDR2 is FYNNEI in the germline V gene. V was pared by 7 bases and J by 4 bases, with 11 bases between.

The chain links TRBV2 to TRBJ1-5; D not certain. The sequencing input was CD4+ T cells from PBMCs. The TCR was taken from a human donor with Susac syndrome. The CDR3 coding sequence is TGTGCCAGCACGAGAACCCCTAATCAGCCCCAGCATTTT. Its protein product is CASTRTPNQPQHF.